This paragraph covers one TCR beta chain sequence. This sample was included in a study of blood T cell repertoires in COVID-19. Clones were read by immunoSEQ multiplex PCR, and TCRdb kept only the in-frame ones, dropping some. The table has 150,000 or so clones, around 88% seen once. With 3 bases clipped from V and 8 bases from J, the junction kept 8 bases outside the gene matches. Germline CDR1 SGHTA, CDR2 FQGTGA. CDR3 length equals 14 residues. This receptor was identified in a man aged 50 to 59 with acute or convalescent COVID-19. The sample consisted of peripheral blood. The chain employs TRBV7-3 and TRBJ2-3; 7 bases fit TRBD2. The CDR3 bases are TGTGCCAGCAGCTTTAGGGAAGGACTAGGTACGCAGTATTTT. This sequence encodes CASSFREGLGTQYF.